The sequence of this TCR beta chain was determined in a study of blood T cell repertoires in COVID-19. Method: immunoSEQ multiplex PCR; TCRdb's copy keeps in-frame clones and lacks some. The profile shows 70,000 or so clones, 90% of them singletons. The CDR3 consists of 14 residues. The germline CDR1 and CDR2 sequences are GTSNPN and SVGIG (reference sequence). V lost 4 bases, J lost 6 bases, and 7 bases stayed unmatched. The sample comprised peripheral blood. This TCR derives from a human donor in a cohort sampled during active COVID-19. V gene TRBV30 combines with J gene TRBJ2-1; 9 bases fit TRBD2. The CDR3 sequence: CAWNGGRAFNEQFF. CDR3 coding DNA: TGTGCCTGGAATGGCGGGAGGGCGTTCAATGAGCAGTTCTTC.